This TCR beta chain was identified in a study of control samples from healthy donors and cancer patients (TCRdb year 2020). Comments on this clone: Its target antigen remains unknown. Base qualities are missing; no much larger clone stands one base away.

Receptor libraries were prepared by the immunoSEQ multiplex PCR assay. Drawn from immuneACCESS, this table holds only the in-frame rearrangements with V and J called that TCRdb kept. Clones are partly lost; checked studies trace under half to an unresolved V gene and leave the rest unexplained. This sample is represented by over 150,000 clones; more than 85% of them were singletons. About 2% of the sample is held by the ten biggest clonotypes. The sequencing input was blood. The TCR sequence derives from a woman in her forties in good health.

CDR3 protein: CASSIWDNEQFF. The DNA is as follows: TGTGCCAGTAGTATATGGGACAATGAGCAGTTCTTC. The chain is assembled from TRBV19 and TRBJ2-1; the D gene cannot be resolved reliably. The V end loses 2 bases and the J end loses 5 bases, and a stretch of 4 bases separates them. Including cysteine and phenylalanine, the CDR3 has 12 amino acids. The read is trimmed to its CDR3 DNA, 36 bases read in frame from base 1. From the germline V gene (reference sequence), CDR1 is LNHDA and CDR2 is SQIVND. Full variable domain (CDR3 extended with the reference TRBV19 and TRBJ2-1 proteins): DGGITQSPKYLFRKEGQNVTLSCEQNLNHDAMYWYRQDPGQGLRLIYYSQIVNDFQKGDIAEGYSVSREKKESFPLTVTSAQKNPTAFYLCASSIWDNEQFFGPGTRLTVL.